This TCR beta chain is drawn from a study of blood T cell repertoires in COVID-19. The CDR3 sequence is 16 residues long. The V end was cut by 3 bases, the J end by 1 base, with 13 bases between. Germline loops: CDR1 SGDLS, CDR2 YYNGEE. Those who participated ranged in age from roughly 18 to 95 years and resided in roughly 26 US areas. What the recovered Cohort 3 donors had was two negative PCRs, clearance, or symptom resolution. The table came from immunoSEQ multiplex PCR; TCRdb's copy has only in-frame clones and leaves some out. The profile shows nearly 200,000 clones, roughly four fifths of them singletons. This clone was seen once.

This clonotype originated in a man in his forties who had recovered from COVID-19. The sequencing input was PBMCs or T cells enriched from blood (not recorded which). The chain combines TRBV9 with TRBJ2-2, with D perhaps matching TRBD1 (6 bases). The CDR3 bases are TGTGCCAGCAGCGCCCCCAGGGGAAGGAACACCGGGGAGCTGTTTTTT. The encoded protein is CASSAPRGRNTGELFF. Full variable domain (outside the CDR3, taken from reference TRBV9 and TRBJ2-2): DSGVTQTPKHLITATGQRVTLRCSPRSGDLSVYWYQQSLDQGLQFLIQYYNGEERAKGNILERFSAQQFPDLHSELNLSSLELGDSALYFCASSAPRGRNTGELFFGEGSRLTVL.